This T cell receptor beta chain emerged from a study of identical twins. Per the germline V gene, CDR1 is SGHRS and CDR2 is YFSETQ. J was trimmed by 3 bases and V by 4 bases; bases with no gene match: 12. The CDR3 has 16 amino acids. Study-wide points: Shared out-of-frame alpha sequences (those common to twins) showed excess low generation probability.

Only a few counts were recorded for this clonotype. Its antigen remains unknown. Via MiXCR, TCRdb re-called the 5' RACE reads, giving one row per CDR3 protein. The sample includes around 650,000 distinct CDR3 sequences, about 7.1% of them seen just once. The data also belong to a second study, concerning yellow fever vaccine responses in identical twins.

V is TRBV5-1 and J is TRBJ2-7, with TRBD1 matching 8 bases. The sequence derives from a woman younger than 35 in good health. Specimen: PBMCs. CDR3 sequence reads: CASSGDGTGLSYEQYF. CDR3 nucleotides: TGCGCCAGCAGCGGGGACGGGACAGGATTGAGCTACGAGCAGTACTTC.